This T cell receptor beta chain was observed in a study of low-dose radiotherapy and immunotherapy resistance in tumors. Time point here: before trial treatment. This clonotype was counted ten times or more. V was pared by 8 bases and J by 3 bases, with 17 bases between. This CDR3 comprises 14 residues. TCR amplification ran approximately 22 PCR cycles using constant-region and V-primer adapter primers. TCRdb passed the reads through MiXCR, listing each CDR3 protein once. The table has tens of thousands of distinct CDR3 sequences, 12% seen once. The TCR was taken from a female donor with ovarian cancer. The V and J genes are TRBV5-3 and TRBJ2-5; D unclear. TRBV5-3 is an ORF for which the function is uncertain. The starting material was PBMCs, obtained before treatment. The CDR3 loop is CASNPSDMKETQYF. The DNA for the CDR3 is TGTGCCAGCAACCCCAGCGACATGAAAGAGACCCAGTACTTC.